This T cell receptor (beta chain) emerged from a study of shared clonotypes between healthy human individuals. Points from the study as a whole: Large depth notwithstanding, sorted-subset sequencing proved incomplete by rarefaction.

Using immunoSEQ multiplex PCR, the repertoire was profiled, and TCRdb retains in-frame clones only, with some absent. Of about 2.4 million clones in the sample, approximately 93% are singletons; the top ten hold 0.36%. Adults of Caucasian background living in Nashville, Tennessee made up all donors. CD45RA+ naive and CD45RA-negative memory subsets were separated from CD4+ cells. Germline V lookup: CDR1 MDHEN, CDR2 SYDVKM. The CDR3 runs 14 residues. The V end was cut by 6 bases, the J end by 4 bases, with 14 bases between. Only one count was recorded for this clone. Its target is not known. This clonotype was obtained from a man younger than 30 in good health. Some clones in this sample may be carry-over from other donors' samples. The rearrangement uses TRBV28 and TRBJ2-3; a possible D gene is TRBD2 (5 bases). Sequencing used naive CD4+ T cells from PBMCs. Subset denoted: CD45RA+ positively selected. CDR3 sequence reads: CASSRPIGADTQYF. CDR3 DNA: TGTGCCAGCAGCCGACCCATCGGGGCAGATACGCAGTATTTT. The variable domain in full, with the rest retrieved from reference TRBV28 and TRBJ2-3, is DVKVTQSSRYLVKRTGEKVFLECVQDMDHENMFWYRQDPGLGLRLIYFSYDVKMKEKGDIPEGYSVSREKKERFSLILESASTNQTSMYLCASSRPIGADTQYFGPGTRLTVL.